Each of the 3 T cell receptor beta chains below was sequenced from the same sample in a study of T-cell reconstitution after alpha-beta-depleted transplantation in children. TCRbeta library preparation incorporated unique molecular identifiers. One entry per CDR3 protein results from TCRdb running MiXCR on the PCR reads. The data show 500,000 or so distinct CDR3 sequences, 30% to 35% seen once. Sequencing was performed on PBMCs from the stem cell graft donor, taken from the stem cell graft. These receptors were collected from a human donor who donated a stem cell graft to a child with aplastic anemia.

This clonotype has just a few counts. The CDR3 DNA follows: TGTGCCAGCAGCTTACAGGACACCTACGAGCAGTACTTC. Residues: CASSLQDTYEQYF. The V gene is TRBV7-2, the J gene TRBJ2-7; a weak D match, TRBD1 (5 bases). This CDR3 is built from 13 residues. CDR1 and CDR2 (germline): SGHTA, FQGNSA. V was shortened by 2 bases and J by 2 bases, with 7 bases between the two germline ends.

This chain uses TRBV4-3 with TRBJ2-3; D gene unclear. The CDR3 is made up of 14 amino acids. Trimming removed 0 bases at V and 4 bases at J, with 8 bases between. Germline V gene sequence: CDR1 LGHNA, CDR2 YSLEER. This CDR3 reads CASSQDGRADTQYF. DNA for the CDR3: TGCGCCAGCAGCCAAGATGGCCGGGCAGATACGCAGTATTTT.

The chain combines TRBV6-5 with TRBJ1-2; 7 nucleotides match TRBD1. The V and J ends lost 0 bases and 3 bases, in that order; junction bases with no gene match: 4. Germline CDR1 and CDR2: MNHEY and SVGAGI. The CDR3 totals 15 residues. CDR3 protein: CASSYSGQGDYGYTF. DNA for the CDR3: TGTGCCAGCAGTTACTCGGGGCAGGGGGACTATGGCTACACCTTC.